This T cell receptor (beta chain) was sequenced during a study of blood T cell repertoires in COVID-19. This clone has more than one count but fewer than ten. Assay used: immunoSEQ multiplex PCR; TCRdb lists only in-frame clones, some missing. The profile covers about 330,000 clones, with more than 70% appearing a single time and roughly 5.2% taken by the ten largest. The CDR3 contains 17 residues. The germline gives CDR1 MNHNY, CDR2 SVGAGI (reference sequence). V was shortened by 5 bases and J by 3 bases, with 23 bases between the two germline ends. Sequenced: PBMCs or T cells enriched from blood (not recorded which). The genes are TRBV6-6 and TRBJ2-7; perhaps TRBD1 as D (6 bases). This receptor was obtained from a woman in her twenties or thirties who had recovered from COVID-19. Here the CDR3 DNA reads TGTGCCAGCAGTCCCCCCGGTTATGCTGAGGGGGACTACGAGCAGTACTTC. Protein sequence: CASSPPGYAEGDYEQYF.